This entry describes one T cell receptor (beta chain). The CDR3 totals 16 residues. V was trimmed by 4 bases and J by 4 bases, leaving 22 bases between them. CDR1 and CDR2 (germline): DFQATT, SNEGSKA (reference sequence). This entry comes from a study of CD8 T cells in Susac syndrome. RNA amounts of roughly 0.5 to 1 ug underwent reverse transcription with random hexamers. TCR beta CDR3 was amplified by immunoSEQ covering 54 Vbeta and 13 Jbeta. MiXCR, applied by TCRdb to the immunoSEQ multiplex PCR reads, yields one record per CDR3 protein. The sample contains fewer than 200,000 distinct CDR3 sequences, roughly nine tenths of which appear only once.

The chain recombines TRBV20-1 with TRBJ1-2; TRBD1 might be the D (6 bases). The sequenced sample consisted of CD4+ T cells from PBMCs. The TCR was taken from a human donor with Susac syndrome. This CDR3 reads CSAKVGQLPFVYGYTF. In nucleotides, the CDR3 is TGCAGTGCTAAGGTCGGACAGTTACCTTTCGTCTATGGCTACACCTTC.